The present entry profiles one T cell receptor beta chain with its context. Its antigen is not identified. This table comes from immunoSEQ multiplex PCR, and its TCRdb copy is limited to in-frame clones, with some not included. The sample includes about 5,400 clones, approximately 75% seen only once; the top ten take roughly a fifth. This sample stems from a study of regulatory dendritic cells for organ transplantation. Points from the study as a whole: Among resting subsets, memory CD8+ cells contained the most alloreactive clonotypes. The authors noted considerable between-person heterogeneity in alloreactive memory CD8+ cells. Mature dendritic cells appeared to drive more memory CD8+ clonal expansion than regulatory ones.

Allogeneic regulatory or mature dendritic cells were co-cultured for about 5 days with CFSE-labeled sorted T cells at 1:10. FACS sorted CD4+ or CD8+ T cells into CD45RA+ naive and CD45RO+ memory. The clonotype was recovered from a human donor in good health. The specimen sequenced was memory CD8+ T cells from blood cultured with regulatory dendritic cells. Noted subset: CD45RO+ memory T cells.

The CDR3 is CASSETPGQGRDEQYF. The CDR3 nucleotides read TGTGCCAGCAGTGAGACACCGGGACAGGGGAGGGACGAGCAGTACTTC. The chain uses TRBV6-1 and TRBJ2-7, with 10 bases fitting TRBD1. The J segment lost 5 bases and the V segment lost 3 bases, leaving 10 bases of the junction unmatched. From germline, CDR1 is MNHNS and CDR2 SASEGT. The CDR3 consists of 16 residues.